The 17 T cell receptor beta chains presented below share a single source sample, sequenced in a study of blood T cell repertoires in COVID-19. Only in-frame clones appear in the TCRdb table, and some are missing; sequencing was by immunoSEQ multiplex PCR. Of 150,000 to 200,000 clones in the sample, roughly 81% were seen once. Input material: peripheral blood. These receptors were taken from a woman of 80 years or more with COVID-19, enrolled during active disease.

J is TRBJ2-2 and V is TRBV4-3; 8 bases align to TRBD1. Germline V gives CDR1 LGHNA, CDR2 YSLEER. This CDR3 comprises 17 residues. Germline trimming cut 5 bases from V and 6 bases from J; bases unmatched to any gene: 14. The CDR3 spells CASSARTGPNLAGELFF. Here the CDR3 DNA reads TGCGCCAGCAGCGCCCGGACAGGGCCGAATCTAGCCGGGGAGCTGTTTTTT.

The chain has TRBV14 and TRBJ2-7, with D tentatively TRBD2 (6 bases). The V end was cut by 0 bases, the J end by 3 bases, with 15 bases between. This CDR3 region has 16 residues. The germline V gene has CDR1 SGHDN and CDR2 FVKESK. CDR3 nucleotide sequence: TGTGCCAGCAGCCAAGAATACGGGACTCTCTACTACGAGCAGTACTTC. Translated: CASSQEYGTLYYEQYF.

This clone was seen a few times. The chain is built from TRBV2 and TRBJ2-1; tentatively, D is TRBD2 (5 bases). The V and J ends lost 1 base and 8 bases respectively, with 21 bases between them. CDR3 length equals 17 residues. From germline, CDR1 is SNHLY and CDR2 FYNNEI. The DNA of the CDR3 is TGTGCCAGCAGTGAAGGAGTTGGGCTAGCTGGGAGCCATGAGCAGTTCTTC. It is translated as CASSEGVGLAGSHEQFF.

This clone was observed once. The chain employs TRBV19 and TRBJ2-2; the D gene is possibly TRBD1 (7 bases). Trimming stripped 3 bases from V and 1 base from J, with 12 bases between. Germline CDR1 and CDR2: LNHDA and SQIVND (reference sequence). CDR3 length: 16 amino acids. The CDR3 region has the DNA TGTGCCAGTAGTATGGCGGGACAGTGGAACACCGGGGAGCTGTTTTTT. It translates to CASSMAGQWNTGELFF.

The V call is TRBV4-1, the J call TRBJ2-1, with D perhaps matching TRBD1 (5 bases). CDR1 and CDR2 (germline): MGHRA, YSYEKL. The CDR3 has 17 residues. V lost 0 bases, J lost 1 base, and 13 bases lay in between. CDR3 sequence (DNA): TGCGCCAGCAGCCAAGAGCCCAGGACAACTTCCTACAATGAGCAGTTCTTC. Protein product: CASSQEPRTTSYNEQFF.

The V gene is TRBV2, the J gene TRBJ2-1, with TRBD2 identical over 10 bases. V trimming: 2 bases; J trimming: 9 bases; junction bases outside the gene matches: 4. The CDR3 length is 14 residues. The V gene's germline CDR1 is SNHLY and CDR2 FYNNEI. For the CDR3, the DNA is TGTGCCAGCAGTGAAATATGGACTAGCGGTGAGCAGTTCTTC. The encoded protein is CASSEIWTSGEQFF.

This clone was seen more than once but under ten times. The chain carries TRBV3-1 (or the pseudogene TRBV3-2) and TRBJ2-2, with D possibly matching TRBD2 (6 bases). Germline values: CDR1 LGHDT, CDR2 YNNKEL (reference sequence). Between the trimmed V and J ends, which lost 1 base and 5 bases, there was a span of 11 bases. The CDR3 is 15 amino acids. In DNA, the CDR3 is TGTGCCAGCAGCCAAGTACCCGGGGGAACCGGGGAGCTGTTTTTT. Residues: CASSQVPGGTGELFF.

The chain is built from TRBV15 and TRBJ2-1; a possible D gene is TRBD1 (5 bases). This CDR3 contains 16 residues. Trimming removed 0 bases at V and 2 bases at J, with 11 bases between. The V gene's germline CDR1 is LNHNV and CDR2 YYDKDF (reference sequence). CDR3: CATSRDRATAYNEQFF. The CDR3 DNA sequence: TGTGCCACCAGCAGAGATCGCGCGACAGCCTACAATGAGCAGTTCTTC.

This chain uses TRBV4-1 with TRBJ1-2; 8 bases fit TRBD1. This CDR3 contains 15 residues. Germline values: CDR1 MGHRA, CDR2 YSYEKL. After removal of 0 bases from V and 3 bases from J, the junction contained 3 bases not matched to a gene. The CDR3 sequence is CASSQDQGQDYGYTF. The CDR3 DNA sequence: TGCGCCAGCAGCCAAGACCAGGGACAGGACTATGGCTACACCTTC.

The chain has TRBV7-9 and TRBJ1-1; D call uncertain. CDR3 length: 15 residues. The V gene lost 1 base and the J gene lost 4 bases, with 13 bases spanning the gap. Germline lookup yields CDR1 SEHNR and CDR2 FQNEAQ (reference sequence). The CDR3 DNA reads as TGTGCCAGCAGCTTAGGGGTGGGCAGACGCACTGAAGCTTTCTTT. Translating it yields CASSLGVGRRTEAFF.

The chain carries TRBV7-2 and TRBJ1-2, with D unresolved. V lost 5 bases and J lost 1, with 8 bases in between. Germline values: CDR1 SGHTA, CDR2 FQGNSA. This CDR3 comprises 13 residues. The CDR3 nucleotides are TGTGCCAGCAGCGAGTCTTTTAACTATGGCTACACCTTC. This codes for CASSESFNYGYTF.

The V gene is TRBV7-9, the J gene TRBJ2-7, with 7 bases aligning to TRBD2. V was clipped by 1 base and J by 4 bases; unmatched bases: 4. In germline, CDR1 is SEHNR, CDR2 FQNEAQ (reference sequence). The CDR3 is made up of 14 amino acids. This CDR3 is CASSLGQGGYEQYF. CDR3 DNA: TGTGCCAGCAGCTTAGGGCAGGGAGGGTACGAGCAGTACTTC.

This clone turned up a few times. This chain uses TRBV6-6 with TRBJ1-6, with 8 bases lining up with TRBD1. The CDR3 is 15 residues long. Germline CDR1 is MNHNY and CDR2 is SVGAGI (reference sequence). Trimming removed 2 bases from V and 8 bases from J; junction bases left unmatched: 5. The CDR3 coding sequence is TGTGCCAGCAGTTACCCCGGGACAGGAGATTCACCCCTCCACTTT. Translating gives CASSYPGTGDSPLHF.

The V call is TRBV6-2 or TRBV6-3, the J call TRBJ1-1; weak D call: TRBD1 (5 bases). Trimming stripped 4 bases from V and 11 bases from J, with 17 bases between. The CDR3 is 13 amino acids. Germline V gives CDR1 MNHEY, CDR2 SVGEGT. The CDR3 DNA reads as TGTGCCAGCAGTTGGTCGGGGGAGGCGTGGGCTTTCTTT. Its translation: CASSWSGEAWAFF.

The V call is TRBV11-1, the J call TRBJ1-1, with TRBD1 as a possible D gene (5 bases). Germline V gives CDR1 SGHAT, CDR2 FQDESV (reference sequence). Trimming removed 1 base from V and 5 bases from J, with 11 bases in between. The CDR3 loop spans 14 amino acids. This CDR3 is CASSLDRFVTEAFF. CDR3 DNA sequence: TGTGCCAGCAGCTTAGACAGGTTTGTAACTGAAGCTTTCTTT.

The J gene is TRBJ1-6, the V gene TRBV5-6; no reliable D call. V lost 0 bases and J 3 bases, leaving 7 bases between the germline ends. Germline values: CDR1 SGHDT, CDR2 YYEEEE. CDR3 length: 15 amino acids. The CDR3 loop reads CASSLVQNYNSPLHF. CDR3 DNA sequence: TGTGCCAGCAGCTTGGTTCAGAACTATAATTCACCCCTCCACTTT.

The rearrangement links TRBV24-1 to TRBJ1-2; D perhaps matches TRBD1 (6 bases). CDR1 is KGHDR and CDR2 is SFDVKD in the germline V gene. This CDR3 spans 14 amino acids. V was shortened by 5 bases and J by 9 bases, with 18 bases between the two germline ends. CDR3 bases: TGTGCCACCAGTGGCACATCCGGGGGGCTGAGCTACACCTTC. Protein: CATSGTSGGLSYTF.